The source of this TCR beta chain is a study of T cells after posttransplantation cyclophosphamide. Regarding the study as a whole: Later blood repertoires were often dominated by clones from the donor CD8+ memory compartment.

This CDR3 spans 16 amino acids. Germline trimming cut 4 bases from V and 4 bases from J; bases unmatched to any gene: 10. Germline V gene lookup returns CDR1 SGHKS and CDR2 YYEKEE (reference sequence). The data were produced by immunoSEQ multiplex PCR, yet TCRdb's version contains in-frame clones alone and is incomplete. This set yields 17,000 or so clones and no singletons; the top ten hold approximately 0.54%. Cyclophosphamide on days +3 and +4 followed busulfan-fludarabine conditioning and a marrow graft. Many counts were recorded for this clone. Antigen specificity is unknown. The TCR comes from a female patient aged 30 to 45 who received an allogeneic stem cell transplant from a related donor, was CMV-positive, and had no GVHD. Certain T cells may be donor cells from the graft. The sequences come from PBMCs, collected after allogeneic stem cell transplant with posttransplant cyclophosphamide. This rearrangement joins TRBV5-5 to TRBJ2-3, with 9 bases lining up with TRBD1. CDR3: CASSERTGALSDTQYF. The CDR3 region has the DNA TGTGCCAGCAGCGAAAGGACAGGGGCCCTCTCAGATACGCAGTATTTT.